This T cell receptor beta chain was sequenced in a study of blood T cell repertoires in COVID-19. Turning to the study itself: Sites across the United States, Italy and Spain contributed samples from acute and convalescent COVID-19.

From germline, CDR1 is SGDLS and CDR2 YYNGEE. The CDR3 is 15 amino acids. Germline trimming cut 3 bases from V and 4 bases from J; bases unmatched to any gene: 2. Residents of 24 US areas, aged about 18 to 95 years, made up the participants. Data came from immunoSEQ multiplex PCR; TCRdb stores just in-frame clones and leaves some out. The sample lists 150,000 to 200,000 clones, under 80% occurring once. The sequenced sample consisted of PBMCs or T cells enriched from blood (not recorded which). The V and J genes are TRBV9 and TRBJ1-6, with TRBD1 matching 9 bases. The TCR originated in a woman in her 50s with acute COVID-19. DNA of the CDR3: TGTGCCAGCAGCGGGGGGACAGGGTATAATTCACCCCTCCACTTT. As protein: CASSGGTGYNSPLHF.